This T cell receptor beta chain appears in the sequencing data of a study of CD8 T cells in ankylosing spondylitis. Study-wide findings and caveats: Seemingly distinctive of ankylosing spondylitis blood was a TCR beta motif formed by eight highly homologous variants. Disease-linked clones reportedly concentrated significantly in matched ankylosing spondylitis synovial fluid.

This clonotype was detected only a few times. Its antigen is as yet unknown. TCRdb ran MiXCR on the 5' RACE reads and lists one entry per CDR3 protein. Of more than 100,000 distinct CDR3 sequences listed, roughly a sixth are singletons. The CDR3 runs to 12 residues. Trimming pared 3 bases from V and 2 bases from J, leaving 5 bases between. Germline V gives CDR1 SGDLS, CDR2 YYNGEE. Sequencing was done on a sample of blood, either unsorted or a sorted T cell fraction (not recorded which). The receptor comes from a male donor with ankylosing spondylitis. This chain links TRBV9 with TRBJ1-2; D is ambiguous. DNA of the CDR3: TGTGCCAGCAGCGGAAGAAACTATGGCTACACCTTC. Translating it yields CASSGRNYGYTF.